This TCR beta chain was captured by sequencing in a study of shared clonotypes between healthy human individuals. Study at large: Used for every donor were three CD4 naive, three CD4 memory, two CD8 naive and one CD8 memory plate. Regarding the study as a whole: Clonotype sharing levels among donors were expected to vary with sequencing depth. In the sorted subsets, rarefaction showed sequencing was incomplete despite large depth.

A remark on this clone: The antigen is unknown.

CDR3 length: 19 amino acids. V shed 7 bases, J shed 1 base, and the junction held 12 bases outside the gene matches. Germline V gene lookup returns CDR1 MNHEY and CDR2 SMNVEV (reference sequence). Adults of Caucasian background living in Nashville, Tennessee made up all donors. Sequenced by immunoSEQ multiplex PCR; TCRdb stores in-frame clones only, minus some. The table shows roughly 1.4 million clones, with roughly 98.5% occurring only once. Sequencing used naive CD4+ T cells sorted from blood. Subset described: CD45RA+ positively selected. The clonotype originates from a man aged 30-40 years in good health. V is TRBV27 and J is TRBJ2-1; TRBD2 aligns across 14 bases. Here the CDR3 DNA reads TGTGCCAGCAAGAAGCCCGGGACTAGCGGGAGAGGATCCTACAATGAGCAGTTCTTC. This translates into CASKKPGTSGRGSYNEQFF.